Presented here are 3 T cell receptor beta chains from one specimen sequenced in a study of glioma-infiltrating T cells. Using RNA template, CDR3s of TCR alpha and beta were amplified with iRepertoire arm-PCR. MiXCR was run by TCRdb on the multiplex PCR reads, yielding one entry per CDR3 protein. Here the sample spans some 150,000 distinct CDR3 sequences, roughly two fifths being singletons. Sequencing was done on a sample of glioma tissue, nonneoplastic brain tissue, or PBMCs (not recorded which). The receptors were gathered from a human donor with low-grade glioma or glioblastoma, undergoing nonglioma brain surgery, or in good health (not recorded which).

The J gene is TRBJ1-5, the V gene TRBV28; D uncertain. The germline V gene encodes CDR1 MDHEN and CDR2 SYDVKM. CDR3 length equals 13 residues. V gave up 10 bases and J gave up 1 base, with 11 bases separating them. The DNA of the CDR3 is TGTGCCATCAGCGGTGGGAGCAATCAGCCCCAGCATTTT. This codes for CAISGGSNQPQHF.

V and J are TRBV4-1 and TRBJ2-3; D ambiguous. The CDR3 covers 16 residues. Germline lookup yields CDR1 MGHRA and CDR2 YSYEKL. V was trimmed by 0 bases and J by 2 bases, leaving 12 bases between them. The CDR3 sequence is CASSQDPIPPTDTQYF. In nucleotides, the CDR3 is TGCGCCAGCAGCCAAGATCCGATTCCTCCCACAGATACGCAGTATTTT.

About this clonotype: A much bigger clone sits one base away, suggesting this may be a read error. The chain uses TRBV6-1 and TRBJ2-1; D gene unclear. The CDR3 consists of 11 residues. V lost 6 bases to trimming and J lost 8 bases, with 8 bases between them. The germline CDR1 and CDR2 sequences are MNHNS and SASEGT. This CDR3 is CASRGSDEQFF. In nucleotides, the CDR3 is TGTGCCAGCAGAGGAAGCGATGAGCAGTTCTTC.